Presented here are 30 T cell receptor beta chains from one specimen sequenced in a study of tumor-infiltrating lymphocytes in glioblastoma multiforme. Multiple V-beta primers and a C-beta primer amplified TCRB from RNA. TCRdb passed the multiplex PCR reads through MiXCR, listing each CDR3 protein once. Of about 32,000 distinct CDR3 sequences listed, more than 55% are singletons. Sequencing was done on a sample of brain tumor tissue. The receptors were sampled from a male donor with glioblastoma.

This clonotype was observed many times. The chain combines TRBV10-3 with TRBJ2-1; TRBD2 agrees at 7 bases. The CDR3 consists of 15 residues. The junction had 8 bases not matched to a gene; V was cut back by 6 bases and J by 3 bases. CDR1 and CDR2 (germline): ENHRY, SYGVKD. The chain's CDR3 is CAISGISGGYNEQFF. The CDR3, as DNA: TGTGCCATCAGCGGGATTTCGGGGGGCTACAATGAGCAGTTCTTC.

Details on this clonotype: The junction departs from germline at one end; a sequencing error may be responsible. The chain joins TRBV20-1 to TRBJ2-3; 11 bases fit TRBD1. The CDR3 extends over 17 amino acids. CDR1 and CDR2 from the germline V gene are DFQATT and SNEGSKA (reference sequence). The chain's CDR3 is CSPPLDRGRYLTDMQYF. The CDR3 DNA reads TGCAGTCCCCCGTTGGACAGGGGGCGTTATCTCACAGATATGCAGTATTTT.

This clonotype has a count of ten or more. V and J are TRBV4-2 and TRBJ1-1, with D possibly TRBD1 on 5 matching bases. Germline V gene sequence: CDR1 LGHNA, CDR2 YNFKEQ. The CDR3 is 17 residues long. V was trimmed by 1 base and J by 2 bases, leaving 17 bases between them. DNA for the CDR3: TGTGCCAGCAGCCAAGTCGGTATTGGGGGGGGAAACACTGAAGCTTTCTTT. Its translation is CASSQVGIGGGNTEAFF.

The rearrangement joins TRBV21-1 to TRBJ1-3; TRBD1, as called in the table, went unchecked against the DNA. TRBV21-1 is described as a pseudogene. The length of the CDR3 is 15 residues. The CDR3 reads CATQDRGLSGNTIYF. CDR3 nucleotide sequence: TGTGCCACACAAGACAGGGGTCTCTCTGGAAACACCATATATTTT.

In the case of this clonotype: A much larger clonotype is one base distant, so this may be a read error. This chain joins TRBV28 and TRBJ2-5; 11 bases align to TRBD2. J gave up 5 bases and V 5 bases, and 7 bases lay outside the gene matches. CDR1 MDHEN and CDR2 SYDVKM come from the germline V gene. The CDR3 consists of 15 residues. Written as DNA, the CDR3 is TGTGCCAGCAGTCTGGGACTAGCGGCAGGGGAGACCCAGTACTTC. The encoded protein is CASSLGLAAGETQYF.

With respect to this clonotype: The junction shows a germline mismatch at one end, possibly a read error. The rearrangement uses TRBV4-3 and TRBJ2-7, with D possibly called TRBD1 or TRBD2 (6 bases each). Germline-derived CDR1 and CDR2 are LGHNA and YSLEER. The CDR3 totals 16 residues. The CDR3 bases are TGCGCCAGCAGCCAAGATTTCCCGGGGGCAACCTACGGGCAGTACTTC. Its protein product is CASSQDFPGATYGQYF.

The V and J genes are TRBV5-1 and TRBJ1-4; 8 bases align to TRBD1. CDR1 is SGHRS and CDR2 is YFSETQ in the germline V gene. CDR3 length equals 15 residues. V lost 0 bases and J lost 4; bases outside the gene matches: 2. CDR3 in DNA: TGCGCCAGCAGCTTGGGGGACAGGCTTAATGAAAAACTGTTTTTT. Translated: CASSLGDRLNEKLFF.

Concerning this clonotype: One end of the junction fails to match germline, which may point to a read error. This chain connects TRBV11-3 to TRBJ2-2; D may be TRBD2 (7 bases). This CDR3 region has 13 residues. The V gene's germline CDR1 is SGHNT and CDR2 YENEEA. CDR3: CTRSRGDTGGLVF. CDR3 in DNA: TGTACCAGGTCCCGGGGGGACACCGGGGGGCTGGTTTTT. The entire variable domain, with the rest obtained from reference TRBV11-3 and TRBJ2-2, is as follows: EAGVVQSPRYKIIEKKQPVAFWCNPISGHNTLYWYLQNLGQGPELLIRYENEEAVDDSQLPKDRFSAERLKGVDSTLKIQPAELGDSAVYLCTRSRGDTGGLVFGEGSRLTVL.

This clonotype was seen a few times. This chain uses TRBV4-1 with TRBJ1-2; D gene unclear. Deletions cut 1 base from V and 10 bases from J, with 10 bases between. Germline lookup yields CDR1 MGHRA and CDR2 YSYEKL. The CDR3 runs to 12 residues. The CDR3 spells CASSQAGYFYTF. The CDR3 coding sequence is TGCGCCAGCAGCCAAGCTGGGTATTTCTACACCTTC.

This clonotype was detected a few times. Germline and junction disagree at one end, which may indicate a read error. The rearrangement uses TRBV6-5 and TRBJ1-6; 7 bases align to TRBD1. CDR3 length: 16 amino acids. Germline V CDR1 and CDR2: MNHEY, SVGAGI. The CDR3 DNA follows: TGTGCCAGCACCACGGACGGACAGGCAACGAATTCACCCCCCCACTTT. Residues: CASTTDGQATNSPPHF.

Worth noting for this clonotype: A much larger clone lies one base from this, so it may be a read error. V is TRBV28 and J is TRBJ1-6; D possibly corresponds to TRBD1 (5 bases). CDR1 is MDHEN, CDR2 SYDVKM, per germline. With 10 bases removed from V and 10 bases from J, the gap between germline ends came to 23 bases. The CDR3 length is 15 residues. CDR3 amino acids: CANIQMGDLGSPLHF. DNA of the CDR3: TGTGCCAACATTCAGATGGGGGATCTTGGGTCACCCCTCCACTTT.

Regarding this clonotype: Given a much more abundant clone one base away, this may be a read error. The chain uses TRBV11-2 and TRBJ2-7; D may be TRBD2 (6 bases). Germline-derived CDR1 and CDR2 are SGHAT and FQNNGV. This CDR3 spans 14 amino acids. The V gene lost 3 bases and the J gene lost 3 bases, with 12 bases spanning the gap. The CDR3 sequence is CASSFGSSVYEQYF. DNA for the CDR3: TGTGCCAGCAGCTTTGGCTCTAGCGTCTACGAGCAGTACTTC.

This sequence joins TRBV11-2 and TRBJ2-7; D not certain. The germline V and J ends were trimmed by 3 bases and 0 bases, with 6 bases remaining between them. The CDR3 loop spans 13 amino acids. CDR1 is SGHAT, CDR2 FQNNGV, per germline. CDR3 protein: CASSFYLSYEQYF. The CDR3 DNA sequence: TGTGCCAGCAGCTTCTACCTCTCCTACGAGCAGTACTTC.

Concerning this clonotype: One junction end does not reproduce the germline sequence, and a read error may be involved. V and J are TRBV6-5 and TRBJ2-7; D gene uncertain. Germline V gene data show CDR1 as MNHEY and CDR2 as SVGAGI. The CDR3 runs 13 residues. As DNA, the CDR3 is TGTGCCAGCAGTCACCTACAGAGCTACGAGCAATACTTC. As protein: CASSHLQSYEQYF.

Here the CDR3 reads CSVLSGGRETQYF. The CDR3 coding sequence is TGCAGCGTTTTATCGGGCGGCAGAGAGACCCAGTACTTC. The chain uses TRBV29-1 and TRBJ2-5; no firm D call. V lost 5 bases and J 4 bases, leaving 14 bases between the germline ends. In germline, CDR1 is SQVTM, CDR2 ANQGSEA. The CDR3 extends over 13 amino acids. Full variable domain (missing parts from reference TRBV29-1 and TRBJ2-5): SAVISQKPSRDICQRGTSLTIQCQVDSQVTMMFWYRQQPGQSLTLIATANQGSEATYESGFVIDKFPISRPNLTFSTLTVSNMSPEDSSIYLCSVLSGGRETQYFGPGTRLLVL.

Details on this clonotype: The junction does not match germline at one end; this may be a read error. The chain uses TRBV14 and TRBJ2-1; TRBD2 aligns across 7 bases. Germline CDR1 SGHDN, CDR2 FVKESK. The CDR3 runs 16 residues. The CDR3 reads CASSLLGLTSYNEEFF. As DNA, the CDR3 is TGTGCCAGCAGCCTACTGGGACTAACTTCCTACAATGAGGAGTTCTTC.

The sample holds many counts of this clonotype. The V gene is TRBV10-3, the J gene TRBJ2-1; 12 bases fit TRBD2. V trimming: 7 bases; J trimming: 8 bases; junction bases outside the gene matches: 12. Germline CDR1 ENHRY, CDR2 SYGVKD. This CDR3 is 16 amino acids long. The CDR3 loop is CAITTGASGRVDEQFF. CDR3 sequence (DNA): TGTGCCATCACTACCGGGGCTAGCGGGAGGGTTGATGAGCAGTTCTTC.

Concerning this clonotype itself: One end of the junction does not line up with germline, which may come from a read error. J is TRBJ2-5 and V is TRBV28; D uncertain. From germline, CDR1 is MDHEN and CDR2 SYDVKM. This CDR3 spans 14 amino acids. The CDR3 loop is CASSRMRRQETQYF. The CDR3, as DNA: TGCGCCAGCAGTCGGATGCGGCGCCAAGAGACCCAGTACTTC. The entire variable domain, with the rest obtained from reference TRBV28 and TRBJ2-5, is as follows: DVKVTQSSRYLVKRTGEKVFLECVQDMDHENMFWYRQDPGLGLRLIYFSYDVKMKEKGDIPEGYSVSREKKERFSLILESASTNQTSMYLCASSRMRRQETQYFGPGTRLLVL.

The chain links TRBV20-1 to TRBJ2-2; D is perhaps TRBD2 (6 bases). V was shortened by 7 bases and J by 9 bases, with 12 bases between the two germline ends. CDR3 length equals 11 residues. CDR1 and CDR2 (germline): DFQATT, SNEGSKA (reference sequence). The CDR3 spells CSVTGERELFF. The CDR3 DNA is TGCAGTGTTACGGGGGAGAGGGAGCTGTTTTTT.

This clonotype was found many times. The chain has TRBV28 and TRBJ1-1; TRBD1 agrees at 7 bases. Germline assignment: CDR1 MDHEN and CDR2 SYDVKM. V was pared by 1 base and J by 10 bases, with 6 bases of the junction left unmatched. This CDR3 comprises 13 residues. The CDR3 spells CASSLFRGAGAFF. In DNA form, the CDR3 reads TGTGCCAGCAGTTTATTCAGGGGGGCTGGAGCTTTCTTT.

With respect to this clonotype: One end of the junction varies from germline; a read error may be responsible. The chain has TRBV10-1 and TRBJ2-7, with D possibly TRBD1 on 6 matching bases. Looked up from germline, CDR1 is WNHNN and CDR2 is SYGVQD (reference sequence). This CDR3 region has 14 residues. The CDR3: CANSAFGQFGGQYF. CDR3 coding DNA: TGCGCCAACAGTGCATTCGGACAGTTCGGCGGGCAGTACTTC.

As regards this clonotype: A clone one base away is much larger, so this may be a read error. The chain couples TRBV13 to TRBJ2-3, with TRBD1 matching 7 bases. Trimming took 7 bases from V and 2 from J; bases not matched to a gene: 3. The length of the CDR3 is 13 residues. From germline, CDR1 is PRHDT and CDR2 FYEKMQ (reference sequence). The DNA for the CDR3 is TGTGCCAGCACAGGACAGGACACAGATACGCAGTATTTT. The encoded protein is CASTGQDTDTQYF.

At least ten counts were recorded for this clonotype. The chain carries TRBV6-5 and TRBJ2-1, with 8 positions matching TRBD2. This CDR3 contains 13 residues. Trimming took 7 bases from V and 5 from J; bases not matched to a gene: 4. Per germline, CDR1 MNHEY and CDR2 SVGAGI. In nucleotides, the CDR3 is TGTGCCAGCACCGTAGCGGGAAACAATGAGCAGTTCTTC. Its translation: CASTVAGNNEQFF.

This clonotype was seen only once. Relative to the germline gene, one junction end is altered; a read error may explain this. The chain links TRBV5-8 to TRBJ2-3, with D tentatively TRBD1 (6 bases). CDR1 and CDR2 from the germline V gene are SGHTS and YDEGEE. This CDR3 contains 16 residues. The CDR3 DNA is TGCGCCAGCAGCTGCCTGGGACAATCCTTCACAGATACGCAGTATTTT. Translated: CASSCLGQSFTDTQYF. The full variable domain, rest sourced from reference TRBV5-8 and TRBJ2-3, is EAGVTQSPTHLIKTRGQQATLRCSPISGHTSVYWYQQALGLGLQFLLWYDEGEERNRGNFPPRFSGRQFPNYSSELNVNALELEDSALYLCASSCLGQSFTDTQYFGPGTRLTVL.

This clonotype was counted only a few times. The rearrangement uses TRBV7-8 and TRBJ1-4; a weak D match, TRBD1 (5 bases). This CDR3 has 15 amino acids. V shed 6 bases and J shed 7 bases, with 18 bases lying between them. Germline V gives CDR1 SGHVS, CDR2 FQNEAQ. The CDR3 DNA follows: TGTGCCAGCAGACCAGACGGGGGTCAGGGTGAAAAACTGTTTTTT. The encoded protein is CASRPDGGQGEKLFF. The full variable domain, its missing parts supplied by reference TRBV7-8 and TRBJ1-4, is GAGVSQSPRYKVAKRGQDVALRCDPISGHVSLFWYQQALGQGPEFLTYFQNEAQLDKSGLPSDRFFAERPEGSVSTLKIQRTQQEDSAVYLCASRPDGGQGEKLFFGSGTQLSVL.

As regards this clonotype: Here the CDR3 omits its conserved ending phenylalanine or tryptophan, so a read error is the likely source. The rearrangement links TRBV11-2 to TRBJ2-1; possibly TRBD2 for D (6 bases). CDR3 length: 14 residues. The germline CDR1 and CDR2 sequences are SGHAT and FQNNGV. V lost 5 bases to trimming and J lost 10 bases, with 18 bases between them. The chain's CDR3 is CASSLTGGDPEQFS. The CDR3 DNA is TGTGCCAGCAGCCTGACCGGAGGGGATCCGGAGCAGTTCTCC.

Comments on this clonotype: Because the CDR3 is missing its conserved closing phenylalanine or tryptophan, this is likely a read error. CDR3 sequence reads: CALGIGWEQYS. As DNA, the CDR3 is TGTGCCCTCGGGATAGGGTGGGAGCAGTACTCC. V and J are TRBV10-3 and TRBJ2-7, with D possibly matching TRBD2 (5 bases). The CDR3 is 11 residues long. Trimming removed 11 bases from V and 7 bases from J, with 15 bases in between. CDR1 and CDR2 (germline): ENHRY, SYGVKD.

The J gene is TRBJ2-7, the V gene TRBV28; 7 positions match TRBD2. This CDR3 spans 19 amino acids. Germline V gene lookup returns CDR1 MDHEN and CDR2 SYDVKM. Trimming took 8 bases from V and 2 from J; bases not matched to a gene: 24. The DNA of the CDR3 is TGTGCCAGCGCACACTCGTTGGTAGCGGGCCGTCTTCGTACCTACGAGCAGTACTTC. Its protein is CASAHSLVAGRLRTYEQYF.

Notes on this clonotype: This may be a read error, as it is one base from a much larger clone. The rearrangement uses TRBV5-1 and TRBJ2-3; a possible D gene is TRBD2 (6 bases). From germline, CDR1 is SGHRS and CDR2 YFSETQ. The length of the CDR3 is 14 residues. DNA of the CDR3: TGCACCAGCAGCCCCGGGACTCCGGGCGATACGCAGTATTTT. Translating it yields CTSSPGTPGDTQYF.

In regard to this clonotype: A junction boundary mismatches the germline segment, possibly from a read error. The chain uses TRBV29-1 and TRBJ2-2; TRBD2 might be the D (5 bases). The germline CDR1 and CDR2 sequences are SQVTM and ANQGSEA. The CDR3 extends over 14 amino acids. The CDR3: CSGRTATNTGELVF. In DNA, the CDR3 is TGCAGCGGACGGACGGCAACCAACACCGGGGAGCTGGTTTTT.